The entry below gives a single T cell receptor beta chain sequence along with its context. Its antigen is not identified. At one of its ends the junction is not consistent with the germline gene, which may arise from a read error. The CDR3 totals 13 residues. Germline loops: CDR1 SGHTS, CDR2 YDEGEE. The data derive from a study of CD8+CD57+ T cells in acquired aplastic anemia. Study as a whole: The mean DNA yield obtained from sorted CD4+ and CD8+ cells came to 3.2 ug. Healthy donors gave 11 million or so reads on average for CD4+ cells. Broader study findings: Between the patient and control groups, CD8+ Simpson's diversity did not differ significantly. Overlapping CD8+ CDR3 repertoires of patients and controls contained twenty-nine shared sequences.

Genomic DNA constituted the template upon which TCR beta VDJ and CDR3 profiling was performed. TCRdb re-called the reads through MiXCR, storing one row per CDR3 protein. The sample holds about 170,000 distinct CDR3 sequences; about three fifths are singletons and the top ten take around 45%. This sequence originates from a human donor in good health. The sample taken for sequencing was sorted CD4+, CD8+, or CD8+CD57+ T cells (not recorded which) from PBMCs. V and J are TRBV5-8 and TRBJ2-3; a possible D gene is TRBD2 (5 bases). The chain's CDR3 is CASSSTDSDTQYF. Here the CDR3 DNA reads TGCGCCAGCAGCTCCACGGACTCAGATACGCAGTATTTT.